This T cell receptor (beta chain) emerged from a study of blood T cell repertoires in COVID-19. About the research overall: The analysed material was cDNA or gDNA that came from T cells, B-cell-depleted T cells, or PBMCs.

As handled by the study authors: Amplifying reference gene primers gave estimates of nucleated cell counts. Assay: immunoSEQ multiplex PCR; the TCRdb copy retains only in-frame clones and omits some. V and J calls and clone size follow that table, whereas D and trimming were derived from the DNA. The profile covers about 410,000 clones, with about nine tenths appearing a single time and under 2% taken by the ten largest. With 4 bases removed from V and 3 bases from J, the gap between germline ends came to 7 bases. CDR3 length: 12 amino acids. J is TRBJ2-7 and V is TRBV12-3 or TRBV12-4; D is perhaps TRBD1 (6 bases). Material: peripheral blood. This TCR came from a woman in her forties with COVID-19, enrolled during active disease. Here the CDR3 DNA reads TGTGCCAGCAGTTCGGACAGCTACGAGCAGTACTTC. Its protein is CASSSDSYEQYF.